The 24 T cell receptor beta chains in this list originate from one sample, sequenced in a study of blood T cell repertoires in COVID-19. Profiled with immunoSEQ multiplex PCR; TCRdb holds only in-frame clones, not every one. This table holds over 150,000 clones, about 85% found once. The material sequenced was peripheral blood. All receptors come from a man older than 75 with COVID-19, enrolled during active disease.

The J gene is TRBJ1-4, the V gene TRBV27; D remains unclear. V lost 5 bases and J lost 4, with 17 bases in between. Germline CDR1 and CDR2: MNHEY and SMNVEV (reference sequence). CDR3 length equals 16 residues. CDR3 sequence (DNA): TGTGCCAGCAGTCCCCTTACCGCACACCTTAATGAAAAACTGTTTTTT. Protein product: CASSPLTAHLNEKLFF.

This rearrangement joins TRBV5-1 to TRBJ1-5, with D tentatively TRBD1 (5 bases). Per the germline V gene, CDR1 is SGHRS and CDR2 is YFSETQ. The V end was cut by 0 bases, the J end by 5 bases, with 12 bases between. The CDR3 extends over 15 amino acids. The CDR3 sequence: CASSLDGAPDQPQHF. The CDR3 nucleotides are TGCGCCAGCAGCTTGGATGGGGCTCCGGATCAGCCCCAGCATTTT.

As for this clone: The same CDR3 also results from other DNA sequences found in this sample. The CDR3 protein is CASSSGQANYGYTF. CDR3 in DNA: TGCGCCAGCAGCTCGGGACAGGCAAACTATGGCTACACCTTC. The gene calls are TRBV5-1 and TRBJ1-2, with 8 bases fitting TRBD1. CDR3 size: 14 residues. Germline V gene sequence: CDR1 SGHRS, CDR2 YFSETQ. With V trimmed by 3 bases and J by 2 bases, 3 bases remained unmatched.

The CDR3 region has the DNA TGTGCCAGCAGCTCGGGACTAGCGGTCTCGGGCGAGACCCAGTACTTC. It encodes CASSSGLAVSGETQYF. This chain joins TRBV7-8 and TRBJ2-5; 11 bases are shared with TRBD2. Per germline, CDR1 SGHVS and CDR2 FQNEAQ. V dropped 4 bases and J dropped 5; count of bases not matched to a gene: 9. This CDR3 comprises 16 residues. Looking up the rest from reference TRBV7-8 and TRBJ2-5 gives the full variable domain: GAGVSQSPRYKVAKRGQDVALRCDPISGHVSLFWYQQALGQGPEFLTYFQNEAQLDKSGLPSDRFFAERPEGSVSTLKIQRTQQEDSAVYLCASSSGLAVSGETQYFGPGTRLLVL.

This chain links TRBV5-1 with TRBJ1-1; 7 positions match TRBD1. The CDR3 contains 14 residues. CDR1 is SGHRS, CDR2 YFSETQ, per germline. Trimming took 3 bases from V and 5 from J; bases not matched to a gene: 7. The CDR3 sequence is CASSSGTVFTEAFF. CDR3 in DNA: TGCGCCAGCAGCTCCGGGACAGTTTTTACTGAAGCTTTCTTT.

V gene TRBV3-1 (or the pseudogene TRBV3-2) combines with J gene TRBJ1-1, with D possibly TRBD1 on 6 matching bases. This CDR3 contains 14 residues. Germline-derived CDR1 and CDR2 are LGHDT and YNNKEL (reference sequence). With 0 bases removed from V and 1 base from J, the gap between germline ends came to 6 bases. CDR3 protein: CASSQDRGNTEAFF. The CDR3 DNA reads as TGTGCCAGCAGCCAAGACAGGGGGAACACTGAAGCTTTCTTT.

V usage is TRBV11-2 and J usage is TRBJ2-3; the match to TRBD2 covers 9 bases. Germline lookup yields CDR1 SGHAT and CDR2 FQNNGV. Trimming at V came to 6 bases and at J to 2 bases, leaving 12 bases not matched to a gene. This CDR3 region has 17 residues. The CDR3 is CASSSDSSGANTDTQYF. CDR3 sequence (DNA): TGTGCCAGCAGTTCAGATTCTAGCGGGGCTAACACAGATACGCAGTATTTT.

For this clone: This sample also contains other DNA sequences that code for the same CDR3. This chain links TRBV5-5 with TRBJ2-2; 10 bases align to TRBD1. This CDR3 is 16 amino acids long. V lost 4 bases and J lost 4; bases outside the gene matches: 7. The germline CDR1 and CDR2 sequences are SGHKS and YYEKEE (reference sequence). The CDR3 here is CASSPGTGVVTGELFF. The CDR3 DNA is TGTGCCAGCAGCCCTGGGACAGGGGTGGTCACCGGGGAGCTGTTTTTT.

This clone has a handful of counts. The chain links TRBV11-2 to TRBJ2-1, with 15 bases aligning to TRBD2. CDR3 length: 18 residues. The germline V gene encodes CDR1 SGHAT and CDR2 FQNNGV. V was pared by 1 base and J by 5 bases, with 6 bases of the junction left unmatched. The CDR3 sequence is CASSLGTSGGAVNNEQFF. The CDR3 region has the DNA TGTGCCAGCAGCTTAGGGACTAGCGGGGGGGCCGTCAACAATGAGCAGTTCTTC.

The sample holds a few counts of this clone. The chain has TRBV6-5 and TRBJ2-7; TRBD1 might be the D (5 bases). The CDR3 spans 13 residues. The V end lost 5 bases, the J end lost 3 bases, and 11 bases lay between the germline ends. CDR1 is MNHEY and CDR2 is SVGAGI in the germline V gene. The CDR3 nucleotides read TGTGCCAGCAGTCAGGGTCATTACTACGAGCAGTACTTC. This encodes CASSQGHYYEQYF.

Written as DNA, the CDR3 is TGTGCCAGCAGCCTCACCCCCCCAGGGGGCCCTACCGGGGAGCTGTTTTTT. Translated, it gives CASSLTPPGGPTGELFF. V gene TRBV7-6 combines with J gene TRBJ2-2, with TRBD1 matching 8 bases. The trim removed 5 bases at V and 5 bases at J, leaving 13 bases unmatched. The CDR3 runs to 17 residues. CDR1 SGHVS and CDR2 FNYEAQ come from the germline V gene. The variable domain in full, with the rest retrieved from reference TRBV7-6 and TRBJ2-2, is GAGVSQSPRYKVTKRGQDVALRCDPISGHVSLYWYRQALGQGPEFLTYFNYEAQQDKSGLPNDRFSAERPEGSISTLTIQRTEQRDSAMYRCASSLTPPGGPTGELFFGEGSRLTVL.

The V gene is TRBV18, the J gene TRBJ1-2, with TRBD1 matching 8 bases. CDR3 size: 13 residues. V lost 5 bases to trimming and J lost 8 bases; unmatched junction nucleotides: 7. The germline V gene encodes CDR1 KGHSH and CDR2 LQKENI. CDR3 DNA sequence: TGTGCCAGCTCATCTCAGGGGGCGCAAGGCTACACCTTC. Translation gives CASSSQGAQGYTF.

The V and J genes are TRBV5-4 and TRBJ1-2; tentative D call: TRBD1 (5 bases). The V end was cut by 0 bases, the J end by 7 bases, with 13 bases between. The germline V gene has CDR1 SGHNT and CDR2 YYREEE (reference sequence). This CDR3 has 14 amino acids. The CDR3 sequence is CASSLDRSYPGYTF. The CDR3 coding sequence is TGTGCCAGCAGCTTGGACAGGTCTTATCCTGGCTACACCTTC.

The genes are TRBV11-3 and TRBJ1-1; D uncertain. CDR1 and CDR2 from the germline V gene are SGHNT and YENEEA. The CDR3 has 12 residues. Deletions cut 0 bases from V and 10 bases from J, with 9 bases between. In DNA form, the CDR3 reads TGTGCCAGCAGCTTAGATCGCGGTAGAGCTTTCTTT. This translates into CASSLDRGRAFF.

As concerns this clone: The same CDR3 also results from other DNA sequences found in this sample. V usage is TRBV11-2 and J usage is TRBJ2-1; 9 bases align to TRBD2. The CDR3 covers 16 residues. Germline assignment: CDR1 SGHAT and CDR2 FQNNGV. V was clipped by 0 bases and J by 10 bases; unmatched bases: 10. The DNA of the CDR3 is TGTGCCAGCAGCTTAGATGAAGTAGCGGGGGCGGTAGAGCAGTTCTTC. This translates into CASSLDEVAGAVEQFF.

The rearrangement links TRBV7-2 to TRBJ2-3; D gene unclear. Germline CDR1 reads SGHTA; CDR2 reads FQGNSA. CDR3 length: 12 amino acids. Trimming removed 5 bases at V and 2 bases at J, with 5 bases between. The CDR3 sequence is CASSRDTDTQYF. The CDR3 DNA reads TGTGCCAGCAGCCGAGACACAGATACGCAGTATTTT.

This chain joins TRBV5-1 and TRBJ2-3; D is uncertain. The germline V and J ends were trimmed by 0 bases and 1 base, with 6 bases remaining between them. The V gene's germline CDR1 is SGHRS and CDR2 YFSETQ. The CDR3 extends over 14 amino acids. CDR3 sequence (DNA): TGCGCCAGCAGCTTGGACAGCCGCACAGATACGCAGTATTTT. It translates to CASSLDSRTDTQYF.

J is TRBJ1-2 and V is TRBV28, with a weak D call TRBD1 (5 bases). Germline V gene data show CDR1 as MDHEN and CDR2 as SYDVKM. V was cut by 7 bases and J by 6 bases, with 12 bases left in between. CDR3 size: 12 residues. The CDR3 region is CASNQGRDGYTF. The DNA for the CDR3 is TGTGCCAGCAACCAGGGCCGAGATGGCTACACCTTC.

The V gene is TRBV4-1, the J gene TRBJ1-1; perhaps TRBD1 as D (5 bases). Trimming pared 0 bases from V and 0 bases from J, leaving 8 bases between. The CDR3 has 15 amino acids. Germline V gives CDR1 MGHRA, CDR2 YSYEKL. CDR3 sequence: CASSQEGVLNTEAFF. The CDR3 nucleotides read TGCGCCAGCAGCCAAGAAGGGGTTCTGAACACTGAAGCTTTCTTT.

The chain carries TRBV6-5 and TRBJ1-2, with 8 bases lining up with TRBD1. V was pared by 0 bases and J by 8 bases, with 5 bases of the junction left unmatched. Germline lookup yields CDR1 MNHEY and CDR2 SVGAGI. The CDR3 contains 14 residues. CDR3 bases: TGTGCCAGCAGTTACTCGACAGGGGCGCGCGGCTACACCTTC. This translates into CASSYSTGARGYTF.

This clone was counted only a few times. The V gene is TRBV18, the J gene TRBJ1-6; D uncertain. V was shortened by 1 base and J by 7 bases, with 11 bases between the two germline ends. The CDR3 runs to 15 residues. Germline V lookup: CDR1 KGHSH, CDR2 LQKENI. CDR3 amino acids: CASSPLGNQNSPLHF. For the CDR3, the DNA is TGTGCCAGCTCACCACTTGGCAACCAAAATTCACCCCTCCACTTT.

The gene calls are TRBV18 and TRBJ1-6; 7 nucleotides line up with TRBD1. V dropped 5 bases and J dropped 18; count of bases not matched to a gene: 7. The CDR3 covers 11 residues. CDR1 is KGHSH, CDR2 LQKENI, per germline. As DNA, the CDR3 is TGTGCCAGCTCAGGTGGGGACAGAACCCACTTT. Translation: CASSGGDRTHF. Based on the CDR3 plus reference TRBV18 and TRBJ1-6, the full variable domain is NAGVMQNPRHLVRRRGQEARLRCSPMKGHSHVYWYRQLPEEGLKFMVYLQKENIIDESGMPKERFSAEFPKEGPSILRIQQVVRGDSAAYFCASSGGDRTHFGNGTRLTVT.

The chain combines TRBV2 with TRBJ2-2, with 8 bases identical to TRBD2. The CDR3 is made up of 16 amino acids. V shed 3 bases, J shed 3 bases, and the junction held 6 bases outside the gene matches. Germline lookup yields CDR1 SNHLY and CDR2 FYNNEI. The CDR3 reads CASSDGLAGDTGELFF. CDR3 bases: TGTGCCAGCAGTGACGGGCTAGCGGGCGACACCGGGGAGCTGTTTTTT. Together with reference TRBV2 and TRBJ2-2, the CDR3 gives the full variable domain: EPEVTQTPSHQVTQMGQEVILRCVPISNHLYFYWYRQILGQKVEFLVSFYNNEISEKSEIFDDQFSVERPDGSNFTLKIRSTKLEDSAMYFCASSDGLAGDTGELFFGEGSRLTVL.

V gene TRBV9 combines with J gene TRBJ2-3, with 13 bases lining up with TRBD2. CDR3 length equals 16 residues. The V and J ends lost 3 bases and 7 bases, in that order; junction bases with no gene match: 8. CDR1 SGDLS and CDR2 YYNGEE come from the germline V gene. The CDR3 here is CASSAGTSGATNTQYF. DNA for the CDR3: TGTGCCAGCAGCGCCGGGACTAGCGGGGCAACTAATACGCAGTATTTT.